The 5 T cell receptor beta chains in this list originate from one sample, sequenced in a study of cytomegalovirus exposure and HLA in healthy donors (dated by TCRdb to about 2017). The protocol used for the library was the immunoSEQ multiplex PCR assay. A mixture of 60 forward primers for TCR Vbeta segments and 13 reverse primers for TCR Jbeta segments was used in the multiplex PCR. Entries here come from immuneACCESS through TCRdb and include only in-frame sequences with V and J called. Some clones fail to appear in such tables; in the studies checked, an unresolved V gene covers under half of the shortfall, and the cause of the remainder is unknown. For this sample the table gives almost 200,000 clones, of which 70% to 80% were detected only once. The ten largest clones represent about 4.6% of the sample. The sequenced sample was PBMCs. All receptors derive from a woman aged 30 to 39 in good health and CMV-seropositive.

The chain combines TRBV4-2 with TRBJ2-7; 10 bases are shared with TRBD1. J was trimmed by 3 bases and V by 3 bases; bases with no gene match: 2. The germline CDR1 and CDR2 sequences are LGHNA and YNFKEQ. The length of the CDR3 is 14 residues. Written as DNA, the CDR3 is TGTGCCAGCAGCCACCGGACAGGGGGCTACGAGCAGTACTTC. It is translated as CASSHRTGGYEQYF.

The genes are TRBV7-8 and TRBJ2-3; D remains unclear. Germline V gives CDR1 SGHVS, CDR2 FQNEAQ. V lost 1 base to trimming and J lost 4 bases, with 9 bases between them. The length of the CDR3 is 14 residues. CDR3 DNA sequence: TGTGCCAGCAGCTTAGGGGCATCGGCAGATACGCAGTATTTT. Translation: CASSLGASADTQYF.

The J gene is TRBJ1-1, the V gene TRBV5-6, with D uncertain. Trimming pared 0 bases from V and 8 bases from J, leaving 11 bases between. Per germline, CDR1 SGHDT and CDR2 YYEEEE. The length of the CDR3 is 13 residues. The CDR3 region is CASSLAGVREAFF. The DNA for the CDR3 is TGTGCCAGCAGCTTGGCCGGGGTAAGGGAAGCTTTCTTT.

Only a few counts were recorded for this clone. The chain couples TRBV27 to TRBJ2-7, with D possibly TRBD1 on 6 matching bases. The V and J ends lost 5 bases and 4 bases respectively, with 18 bases between them. CDR3 length: 15 amino acids. Germline V gene data show CDR1 as MNHEY and CDR2 as SMNVEV (reference sequence). CDR3 nucleotide sequence: TGTGCCAGCAGTGCTCGACAGGATGGGGGATACGAGCAGTACTTC. It translates to CASSARQDGGYEQYF.

The chain combines TRBV11-3 with TRBJ2-1; D is possibly TRBD2 (5 bases). Looked up from germline, CDR1 is SGHNT and CDR2 is YENEEA. CDR3 length: 16 amino acids. The V end was cut by 5 bases, the J end by 3 bases, with 17 bases between. The CDR3 here is CASSPKRILGYNEQFF. CDR3 in DNA: TGTGCCAGCAGCCCAAAGCGGATCCTTGGCTACAATGAGCAGTTCTTC.